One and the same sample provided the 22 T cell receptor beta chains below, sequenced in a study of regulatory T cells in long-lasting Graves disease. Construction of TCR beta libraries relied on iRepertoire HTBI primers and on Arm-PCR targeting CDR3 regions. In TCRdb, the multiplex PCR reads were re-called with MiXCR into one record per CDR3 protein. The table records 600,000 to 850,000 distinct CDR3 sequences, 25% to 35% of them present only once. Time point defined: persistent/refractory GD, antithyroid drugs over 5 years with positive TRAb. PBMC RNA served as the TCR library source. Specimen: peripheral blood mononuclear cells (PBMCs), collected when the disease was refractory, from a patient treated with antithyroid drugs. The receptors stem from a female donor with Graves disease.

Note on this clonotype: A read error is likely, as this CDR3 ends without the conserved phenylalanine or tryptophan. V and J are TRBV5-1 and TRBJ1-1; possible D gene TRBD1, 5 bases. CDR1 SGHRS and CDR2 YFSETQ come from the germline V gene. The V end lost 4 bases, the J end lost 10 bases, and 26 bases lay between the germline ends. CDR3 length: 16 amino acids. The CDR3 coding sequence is TGCGCCAGCAGCCCTCTCCCGGGGTTCAATTCCGACAGAGCTTTCTCT. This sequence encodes CASSPLPGFNSDRAFS.

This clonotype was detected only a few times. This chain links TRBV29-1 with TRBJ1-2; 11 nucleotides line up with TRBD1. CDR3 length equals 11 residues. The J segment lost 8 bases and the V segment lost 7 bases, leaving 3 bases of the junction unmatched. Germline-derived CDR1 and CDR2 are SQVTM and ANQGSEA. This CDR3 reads CSDRTGGGYTF. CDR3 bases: TGCAGCGATCGGACAGGGGGCGGCTACACCTTC.

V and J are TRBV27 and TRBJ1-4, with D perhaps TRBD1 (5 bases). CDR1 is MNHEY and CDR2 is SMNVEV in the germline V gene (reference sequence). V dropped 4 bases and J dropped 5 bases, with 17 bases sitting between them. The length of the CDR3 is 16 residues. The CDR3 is CASSSTYDRINEKLFF. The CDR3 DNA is TGTGCCAGCAGTTCGACCTATGACAGAATCAATGAAAAACTGTTTTTT.

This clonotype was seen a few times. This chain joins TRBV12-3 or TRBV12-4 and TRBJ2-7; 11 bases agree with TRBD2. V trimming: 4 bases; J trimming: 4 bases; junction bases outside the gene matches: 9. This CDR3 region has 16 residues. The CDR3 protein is CASSSNLGTSGYEQYF. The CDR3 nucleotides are TGTGCCAGCAGTTCAAATCTAGGGACTAGCGGATACGAGCAGTACTTC.

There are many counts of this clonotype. CDR3 DNA sequence: TGCAGTGCTAGAGAACAGCGGAACACTGAAGCTTTCTTT. This sequence encodes CSAREQRNTEAFF. This chain connects TRBV20-1 to TRBJ1-1; D remains ambiguous. There are 13 residues in the CDR3. The germline gives CDR1 DFQATT, CDR2 SNEGSKA (reference sequence). Trimming removed 0 bases at V and 1 base at J, with 6 bases between.

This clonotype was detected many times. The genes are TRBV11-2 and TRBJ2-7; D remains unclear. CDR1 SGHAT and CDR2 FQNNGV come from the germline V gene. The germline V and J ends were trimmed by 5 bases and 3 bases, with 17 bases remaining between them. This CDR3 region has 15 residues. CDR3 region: CASSPYETRIYEQYF. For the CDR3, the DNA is TGTGCCAGCAGCCCTTACGAGACCCGGATCTACGAGCAGTACTTC.

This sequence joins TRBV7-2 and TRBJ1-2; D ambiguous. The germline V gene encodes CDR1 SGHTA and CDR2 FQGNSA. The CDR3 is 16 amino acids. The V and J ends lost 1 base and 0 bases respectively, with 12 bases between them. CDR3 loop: CASSLVPADPNYGYTF. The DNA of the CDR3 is TGTGCCAGCAGCTTAGTCCCGGCGGATCCTAACTATGGCTACACCTTC. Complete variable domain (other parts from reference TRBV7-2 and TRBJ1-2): GAGVSQSPSNKVTEKGKDVELRCDPISGHTALYWYRQSLGQGLEFLIYFQGNSAPDKSGLPSDRFSAERTGGSVSTLTIQRTQQEDSAVYLCASSLVPADPNYGYTFGSGTRLTVV.

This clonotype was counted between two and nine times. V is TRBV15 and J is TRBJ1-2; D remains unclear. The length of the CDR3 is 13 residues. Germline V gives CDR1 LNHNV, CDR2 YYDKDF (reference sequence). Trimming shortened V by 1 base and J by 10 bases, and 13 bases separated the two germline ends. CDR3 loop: CATSRANQRDYTF. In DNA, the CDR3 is TGTGCCACCAGCAGAGCGAACCAAAGGGACTACACCTTC.

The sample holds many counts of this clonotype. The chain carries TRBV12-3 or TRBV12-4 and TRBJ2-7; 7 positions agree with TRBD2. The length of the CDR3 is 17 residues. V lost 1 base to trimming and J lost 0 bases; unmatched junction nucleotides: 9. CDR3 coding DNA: TGTGCCAGCAGTTTAGTCCCCGGGACTATTATCTCCTACGAGCAGTACTTC. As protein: CASSLVPGTIISYEQYF.

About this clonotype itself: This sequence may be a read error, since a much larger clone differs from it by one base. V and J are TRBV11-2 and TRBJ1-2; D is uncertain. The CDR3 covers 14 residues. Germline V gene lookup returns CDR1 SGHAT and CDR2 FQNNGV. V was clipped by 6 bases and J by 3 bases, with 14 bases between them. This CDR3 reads CASSYPRTDYGYTF. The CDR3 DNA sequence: TGTGCCAGCAGTTATCCTCGGACTGACTATGGCTACACCTTC.

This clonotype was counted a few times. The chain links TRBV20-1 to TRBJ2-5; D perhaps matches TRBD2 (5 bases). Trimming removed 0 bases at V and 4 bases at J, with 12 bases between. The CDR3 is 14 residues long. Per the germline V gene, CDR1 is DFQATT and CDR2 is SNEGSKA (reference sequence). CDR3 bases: TGCAGTGCTAGAGATGTCCTAGCCCCAGAGACCCAGTACTTC. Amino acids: CSARDVLAPETQYF.

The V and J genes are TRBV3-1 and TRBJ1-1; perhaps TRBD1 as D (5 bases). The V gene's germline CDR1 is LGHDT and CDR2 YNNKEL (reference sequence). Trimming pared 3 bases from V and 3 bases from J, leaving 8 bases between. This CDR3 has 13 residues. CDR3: CASSQAGHTEAFF. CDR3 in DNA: TGTGCCAGCAGCCAGGCAGGGCACACTGAAGCTTTCTTT.

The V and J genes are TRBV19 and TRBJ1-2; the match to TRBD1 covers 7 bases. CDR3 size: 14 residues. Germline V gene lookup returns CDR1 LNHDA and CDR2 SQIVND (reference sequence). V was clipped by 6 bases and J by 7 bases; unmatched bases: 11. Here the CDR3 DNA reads TGTGCCAGTAGATTCCTGACAGGGCTTTCTGGCTACACCTTC. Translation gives CASRFLTGLSGYTF. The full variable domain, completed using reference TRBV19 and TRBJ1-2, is DGGITQSPKYLFRKEGQNVTLSCEQNLNHDAMYWYRQDPGQGLRLIYYSQIVNDFQKGDIAEGYSVSREKKESFPLTVTSAQKNPTAFYLCASRFLTGLSGYTFGSGTRLTVV.

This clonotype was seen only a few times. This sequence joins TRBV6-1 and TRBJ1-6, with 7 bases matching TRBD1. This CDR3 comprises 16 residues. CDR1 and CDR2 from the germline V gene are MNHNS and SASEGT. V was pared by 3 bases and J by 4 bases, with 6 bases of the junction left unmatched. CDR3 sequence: CASSEQEGQYNSPLHF. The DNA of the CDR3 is TGTGCCAGCAGTGAGCAGGAGGGACAGTATAATTCACCCCTCCACTTT.

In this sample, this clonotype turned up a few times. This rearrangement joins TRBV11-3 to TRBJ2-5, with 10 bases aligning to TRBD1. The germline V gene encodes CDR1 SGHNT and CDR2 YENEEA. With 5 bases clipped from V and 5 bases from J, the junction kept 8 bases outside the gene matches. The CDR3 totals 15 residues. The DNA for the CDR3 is TGTGCCAGCAGCATTGGACAGGGGGACTGGGAGACCCAGTACTTC. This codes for CASSIGQGDWETQYF.

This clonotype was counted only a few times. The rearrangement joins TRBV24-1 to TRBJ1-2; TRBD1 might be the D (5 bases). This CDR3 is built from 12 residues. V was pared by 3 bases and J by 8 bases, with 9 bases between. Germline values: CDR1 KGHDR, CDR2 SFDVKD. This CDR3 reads CATSDPTVGYTF. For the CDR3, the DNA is TGTGCCACCAGTGATCCGACAGTCGGCTACACCTTC.

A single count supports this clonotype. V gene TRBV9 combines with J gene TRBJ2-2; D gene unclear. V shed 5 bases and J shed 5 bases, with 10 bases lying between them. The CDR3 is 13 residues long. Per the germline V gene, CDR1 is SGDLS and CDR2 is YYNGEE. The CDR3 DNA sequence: TGTGCCAGCAGTCAACAAAAAACCGGGGAGCTGTTTTTT. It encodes CASSQQKTGELFF.

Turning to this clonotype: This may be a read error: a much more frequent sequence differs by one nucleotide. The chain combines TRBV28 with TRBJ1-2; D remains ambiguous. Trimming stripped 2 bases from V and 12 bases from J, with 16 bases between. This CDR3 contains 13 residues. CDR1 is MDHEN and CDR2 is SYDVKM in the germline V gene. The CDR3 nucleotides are TGTGCCAGCAGTTTAAACGGGAATGCGGGCCACACCTTC. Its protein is CASSLNGNAGHTF.

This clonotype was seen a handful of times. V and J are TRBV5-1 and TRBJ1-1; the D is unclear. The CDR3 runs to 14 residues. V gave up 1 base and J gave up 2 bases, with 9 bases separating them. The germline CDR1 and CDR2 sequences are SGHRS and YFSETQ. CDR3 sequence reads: CASSLLNPNTEAFF. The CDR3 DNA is TGCGCCAGCAGCTTGTTAAACCCCAACACTGAAGCTTTCTTT.

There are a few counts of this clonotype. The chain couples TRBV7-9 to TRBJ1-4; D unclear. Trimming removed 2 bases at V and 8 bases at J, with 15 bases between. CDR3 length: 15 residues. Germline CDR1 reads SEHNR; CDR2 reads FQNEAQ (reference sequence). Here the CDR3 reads CASSLQARAEEKLFF. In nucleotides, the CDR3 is TGTGCCAGCAGCTTACAGGCGAGGGCGGAGGAAAAACTGTTTTTT.

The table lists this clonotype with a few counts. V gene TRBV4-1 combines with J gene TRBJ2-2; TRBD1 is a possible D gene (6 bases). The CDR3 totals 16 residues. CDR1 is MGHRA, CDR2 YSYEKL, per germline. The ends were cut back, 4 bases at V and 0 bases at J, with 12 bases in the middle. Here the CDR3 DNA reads TGCGCCAGCAGCCTCGAGGGACACCCGAACACCGGGGAGCTGTTTTTT. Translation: CASSLEGHPNTGELFF.

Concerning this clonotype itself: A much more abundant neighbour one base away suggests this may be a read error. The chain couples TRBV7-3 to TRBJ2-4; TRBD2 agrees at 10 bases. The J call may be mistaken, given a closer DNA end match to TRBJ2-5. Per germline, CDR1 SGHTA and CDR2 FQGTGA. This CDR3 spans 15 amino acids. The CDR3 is CASSLGTSEQETQYF. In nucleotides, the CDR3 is TGTGCCAGCAGCCTCGGGACTAGCGAACAAGAGACCCAGTACTTC.